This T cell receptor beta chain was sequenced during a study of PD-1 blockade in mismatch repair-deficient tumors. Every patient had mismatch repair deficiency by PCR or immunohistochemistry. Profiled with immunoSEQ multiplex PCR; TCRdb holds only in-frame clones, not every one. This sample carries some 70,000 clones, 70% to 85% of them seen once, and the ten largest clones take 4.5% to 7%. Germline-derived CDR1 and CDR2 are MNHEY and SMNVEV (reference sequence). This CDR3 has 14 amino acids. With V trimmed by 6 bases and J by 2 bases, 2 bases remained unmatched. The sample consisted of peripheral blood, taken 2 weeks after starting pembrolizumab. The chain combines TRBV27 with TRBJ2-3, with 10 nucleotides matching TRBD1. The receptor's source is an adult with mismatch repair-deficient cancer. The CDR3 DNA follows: TGTGCCAGCAGCCGACAGGGGGCCACAGATACGCAGTATTTT. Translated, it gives CASSRQGATDTQYF.